These 24 T cell receptor beta chains were sequenced from one sample in a study of CXCR3-negative and CXCR3-positive naive CD8 T cells. The TRB cDNA libraries were prepared by 5' RACE with UMI labels. TCRdb re-called the 5' RACE reads and catalogs CDR3 proteins one per entry, DNA excluded. The repertoire table contains roughly 25,000 distinct CDR3 sequences. The sequenced sample consisted of naive CXCR3- CD8+ T cells from blood. The subset was: CD45RO-CCR7+CD27+CD95- naive CD8+ T cells lacking CXCR3 (TNR3-). Source of these receptors: a human donor in good health. Some clones in this sample may be carry-over from other donors' samples.

The genes are TRBV2 and TRBJ2-1; TCRdb picks TRBD1, but there is no DNA to check that call. This CDR3 region has 12 residues. Per the germline V gene, CDR1 is SNHLY and CDR2 is FYNNEI. This CDR3 is CASRRGSDEQFF.

This chain's CDR3 is CSVEAVAGGRNF. V gene TRBV29-1 combines with J gene TRBJ2-7; the TRBD1 assignment by TCRdb is unverifiable without DNA. This CDR3 has 12 residues. Germline CDR1 SQVTM, CDR2 ANQGSEA.

The chain recombines TRBV11-3 with TRBJ2-3; checking the TCRdb D call of TRBD2 is not possible without DNA. The CDR3 loop spans 15 amino acids. Per the germline V gene, CDR1 is SGHNT and CDR2 is YENEEA. The CDR3 region is CASSSPSDLTDTQYF.

J is TRBJ2-1 and V is TRBV20-1; TCRdb's D call of TRBD1 is untestable without DNA. Per the germline V gene, CDR1 is DFQATT and CDR2 is SNEGSKA (reference sequence). This CDR3 contains 15 residues. CDR3 region: CSTLGPSGGENEQFF.

The rearrangement joins TRBV6-5 to TRBJ2-3; without DNA, the TCRdb call of TRBD2 cannot be checked. CDR1 and CDR2 (germline): MNHEY, SVGAGI. The CDR3 totals 18 residues. This CDR3 is CASSYSQASGGFTDTQYF.

The chain joins TRBV6-4 to TRBJ1-1. In germline, CDR1 is MRHNA, CDR2 SNTAGT. CDR3 size: 15 residues. The CDR3 sequence is CASREDRELGTEAFF.

V gene TRBV28 combines with J gene TRBJ2-1. The CDR3 consists of 13 residues. CDR1 and CDR2 from the germline V gene are MDHEN and SYDVKM. The CDR3 protein is CASSPSGNNEQFF.

The V and J genes are TRBV6-2 or TRBV6-3 and TRBJ2-5; TCRdb's D call of TRBD2 is untestable without DNA. This CDR3 region has 17 residues. The germline V gene encodes CDR1 MNHEY and CDR2 SVGEGT. The CDR3: CASRDLPIAGVQETQYF.

The chain links TRBV28 to TRBJ2-3; the TCRdb call, TRBD2, lacks DNA for checking. From germline, CDR1 is MDHEN and CDR2 SYDVKM. There are 15 residues in the CDR3. This CDR3 reads CASSSSGGATDTQYF. The full variable domain, its missing parts supplied by reference TRBV28 and TRBJ2-3, is DVKVTQSSRYLVKRTGEKVFLECVQDMDHENMFWYRQDPGLGLRLIYFSYDVKMKEKGDIPEGYSVSREKKERFSLILESASTNQTSMYLCASSSSGGATDTQYFGPGTRLTVL.

The V and J genes are TRBV19 and TRBJ2-7; lacking DNA, the TRBD1 call made by TCRdb goes unchecked. The CDR3 loop spans 11 amino acids. CDR1 is LNHDA, CDR2 SQIVND, per germline (reference sequence). CDR3 in amino acids: CATRTWNEQYF.

The chain carries TRBV29-1 and TRBJ1-1; TCRdb reports TRBD1, a call that lacks DNA to check it against. This CDR3 has 13 amino acids. The germline V gene has CDR1 SQVTM and CDR2 ANQGSEA. CDR3 in amino acids: CSVGQDLYTEAFF.

This CDR3 is CASSPRGTSSTDTQYF. V gene TRBV4-2 combines with J gene TRBJ2-3; TCRdb gives TRBD2 as the D gene, but with no DNA this cannot be confirmed. Germline CDR1 LGHNA, CDR2 YNFKEQ. The CDR3 sequence is 16 residues long.

The chain uses TRBV7-9 and TRBJ2-3. CDR1 SEHNR and CDR2 FQNEAQ come from the germline V gene (reference sequence). This CDR3 is 13 amino acids long. The CDR3 sequence is CASSLPSTDTQYF.

This chain uses TRBV5-1 with TRBJ1-3; the D gene TCRdb calls, TRBD1, cannot be checked with no DNA. In germline, CDR1 is SGHRS, CDR2 YFSETQ. The CDR3 has 19 residues. This CDR3 reads CASSFWSDRQGGSANTIYF.

The CDR3 region is CASSQDVGQIYEQYF. The V gene is TRBV4-1, the J gene TRBJ2-7. The CDR3 totals 15 residues. CDR1 MGHRA and CDR2 YSYEKL come from the germline V gene.

The chain combines TRBV7-9 with TRBJ1-1; checking the TCRdb D call of TRBD1 is not possible without DNA. Germline assignment: CDR1 SEHNR and CDR2 FQNEAQ (reference sequence). The CDR3 is 22 residues long. The CDR3 loop reads CASSLGGFRDSGDRGLNTEAFF.

V usage is TRBV5-1 and J usage is TRBJ2-7; TCRdb's D gene call, TRBD1, goes unchecked for lack of DNA. CDR1 SGHRS and CDR2 YFSETQ come from the germline V gene. The CDR3 contains 12 residues. The CDR3 loop reads CASSEGAYEQYF.

The chain links TRBV12-3 or TRBV12-4 to TRBJ1-1; TCRdb's assignment of TRBD1 cannot be checked, as there is no DNA. The CDR3 is made up of 15 amino acids. The CDR3 reads CASSSGTEMNTEAFF.

Judged by frequency, this clonotype is medium-sized. The V and J genes are TRBV7-6 and TRBJ2-7; no DNA is available, so the TRBD2 call from TCRdb remains unchecked. CDR1 is SGHVS, CDR2 FNYEAQ, per germline. The CDR3 loop spans 16 amino acids. The CDR3 reads CASSQKREDVRYEQYF.

The chain is built from TRBV7-9 and TRBJ1-1. CDR1 is SEHNR, CDR2 FQNEAQ, per germline (reference sequence). This CDR3 has 12 amino acids. The CDR3 is CASSPIGFGAFF.

The chain uses TRBV29-1 and TRBJ1-1; checking the TCRdb D call of TRBD1 is not possible without DNA. This CDR3 region has 13 residues. Germline assignment: CDR1 SQVTM and CDR2 ANQGSEA. The CDR3: CSASDREHTEAFF. Drawing the rest from reference TRBV29-1 and TRBJ1-1, the complete variable domain is SAVISQKPSRDICQRGTSLTIQCQVDSQVTMMFWYRQQPGQSLTLIATANQGSEATYESGFVIDKFPISRPNLTFSTLTVSNMSPEDSSIYLCSASDREHTEAFFGQGTRLTVV.

V is TRBV11-1 and J is TRBJ2-7; TCRdb indicates TRBD1, and absent DNA this call remains unverified. Germline V gene sequence: CDR1 SGHAT, CDR2 FQDESV (reference sequence). This CDR3 is 15 amino acids long. CDR3 loop: CASSLRTGGNYEQYF.

The CDR3: CASSPPLSGRPTGELFF. This sequence joins TRBV18 and TRBJ2-2; checking the TCRdb D call of TRBD2 is not possible without DNA. The CDR3 totals 17 residues. Germline V gene sequence: CDR1 KGHSH, CDR2 LQKENI.

The chain employs TRBV7-9 and TRBJ1-5; TCRdb outputs TRBD1, but without DNA this stays unchecked. This CDR3 has 14 residues. From germline, CDR1 is SEHNR and CDR2 FQNEAQ (reference sequence). CDR3 residues: CASGPMGGIQPQHF.